The 24 T cell receptor beta chains reported below all come from one sample, sequenced in a study of beta chain features in type 1 diabetes. Study findings and constraints: All four CD4+ subsets from Type 1 diabetes patients carried moderately but significantly shorter TCRB CDR3s.

Reverse transcribing all isolated RNA meant expressed TCRB transcripts were sequenced. TCRdb's table, derived via immunoSEQ multiplex PCR, lists solely in-frame clones and lacks some. The sample holds about 120,000 clones, roughly 15% seen once. These receptors are not linked to any known antigen. Sequencing was performed on central memory CD4+ T cells from blood. Source of these receptors: a man in his thirties or forties with type 1 diabetes.

This clone was detected a few times. The CDR3 region has the DNA TGCGCCAGCAGCCCCGGACAGGGTATATACAATGAGCAGTTCTTC. This translates into CASSPGQGIYNEQFF. The chain joins TRBV5-1 to TRBJ2-1; 8 positions agree with TRBD1. CDR3 length equals 15 residues. The germline V gene has CDR1 SGHRS and CDR2 YFSETQ. Trimming took 4 bases from V and 4 from J; bases not matched to a gene: 7.

This clone came up a few times. The chain links TRBV5-1 to TRBJ1-5, with 9 bases fitting TRBD1. The V segment lost 5 bases and the J segment 7 bases; nucleotides outside the gene matches: 7. CDR3 length equals 14 residues. Germline CDR1 is SGHRS and CDR2 is YFSETQ. The CDR3, as DNA: TGCGCCAGCAGTTCGGGACAGGGCAGCCAGCCCCAGCATTTT. Its protein is CASSSGQGSQPQHF.

This clone has only a few counts. The chain carries TRBV6-6 and TRBJ1-6; 7 positions agree with TRBD1. V lost 7 bases, J lost 10 bases, and 7 bases stayed unmatched. This CDR3 comprises 13 residues. CDR1 is MNHNY and CDR2 is SVGAGI in the germline V gene (reference sequence). Here the CDR3 DNA reads TGTGCCAGCACTCAAACAGGGGAGTCACCCCTCCACTTT. Its translation: CASTQTGESPLHF.

The V and J genes are TRBV29-1 and TRBJ2-1; TRBD2 matches at 11 bases. This CDR3 is built from 18 residues. V lost 7 bases, J lost 0 bases, and 14 bases stayed unmatched. Germline V lookup: CDR1 SQVTM, CDR2 ANQGSEA. The CDR3 here is CSAPRSTSGGASYNEQFF. The CDR3 DNA sequence: TGCAGCGCCCCTCGATCCACTAGCGGGGGTGCCTCCTACAATGAGCAGTTCTTC.

The chain joins TRBV30 to TRBJ1-6; no definite D call. Germline V gives CDR1 GTSNPN, CDR2 SVGIG (reference sequence). CDR3 length: 15 residues. V was clipped by 4 bases and J by 4 bases, with 14 bases between them. CDR3 in amino acids: CAWTPGPGYNSPLHF. The CDR3, as DNA: TGTGCCTGGACCCCCGGGCCTGGATATAATTCACCCCTCCACTTT.

The V gene is TRBV7-9, the J gene TRBJ1-2; a weak D match, TRBD1 (5 bases). The germline V gene encodes CDR1 SEHNR and CDR2 FQNEAQ (reference sequence). V dropped 4 bases and J dropped 4 bases, with 13 bases sitting between them. There are 14 residues in the CDR3. The CDR3: CASSSSDRTYGYTF. CDR3 sequence (DNA): TGTGCCAGCAGCTCATCCGACAGAACCTATGGCTACACCTTC.

In its sample, this clone was seen a few times. The gene calls are TRBV7-2 and TRBJ1-6, with no clear D. The V gene lost 8 bases and the J gene lost 0 bases, with 11 bases spanning the gap. Germline V gives CDR1 SGHTA, CDR2 FQGNSA. The CDR3 consists of 15 residues. The CDR3 region is CASGGPSSYNSPLHF. CDR3 bases: TGTGCCAGCGGAGGGCCGAGCTCCTATAATTCACCCCTCCACTTT.

The genes are TRBV18 and TRBJ1-1; 8 positions agree with TRBD1. J was trimmed by 3 bases and V by 2 bases; bases with no gene match: 2. Per germline, CDR1 KGHSH and CDR2 LQKENI. The CDR3 consists of 14 residues. The CDR3 region has the DNA TGTGCCAGCTCACCAGGACAGGGATACACTGAAGCTTTCTTT. Translation: CASSPGQGYTEAFF.

CDR3 in amino acids: CAISGGGTLSGYTF. The CDR3 DNA reads TGTGCCATCAGCGGCGGTGGAACGTTGAGTGGCTACACCTTC. The chain combines TRBV10-3 with TRBJ1-2; no clear D gene. The CDR3 extends over 14 amino acids. V was pared by 6 bases and J by 7 bases, with 18 bases between. The germline gives CDR1 ENHRY, CDR2 SYGVKD.

This clone was detected a few times. This sequence joins TRBV28 and TRBJ1-2; 10 bases agree with TRBD1. Germline values: CDR1 MDHEN, CDR2 SYDVKM. The V gene end was trimmed by 6 bases and the J gene end by 6 bases; junction bases not matched to a gene: 10. The CDR3 is 15 amino acids. CDR3 amino acids: CASSLALGQGNGYTF. CDR3 nucleotide sequence: TGTGCCAGCAGCCTAGCCCTGGGACAGGGGAATGGCTACACCTTC.

This clone was seen more than once but under ten times. The chain links TRBV4-3 to TRBJ1-2; D unclear. Trimming pared 0 bases from V and 6 bases from J, leaving 14 bases between. Germline V gives CDR1 LGHNA, CDR2 YSLEER. The CDR3 loop spans 15 amino acids. As DNA, the CDR3 is TGCGCCAGCAGCCAAGATCTTACCCAGGACGATGGCTACACCTTC. It specifies CASSQDLTQDDGYTF.

J is TRBJ1-5 and V is TRBV27; D ambiguous. The germline V and J ends were trimmed by 3 bases and 6 bases, with 6 bases remaining between them. Per germline, CDR1 MNHEY and CDR2 SMNVEV (reference sequence). This CDR3 has 12 residues. CDR3 coding DNA: TGTGCCAGCAGTTTGGAGGGTCAGCCCCAGCATTTT. Amino acids: CASSLEGQPQHF.

This clone showed up just once. J is TRBJ1-3 and V is TRBV9; D uncertain. Deletions cut 5 bases from V and 3 bases from J, with 18 bases between. Germline V CDR1 and CDR2: SGDLS, YYNGEE. The CDR3 has 16 amino acids. The DNA of the CDR3 is TGTGCCAGCAGAAAGGGCTCGTCGACTTTTGGAAACACCATATATTTT. Translation: CASRKGSSTFGNTIYF. Combining the CDR3 with reference TRBV9 and TRBJ1-3 gives the whole variable domain DSGVTQTPKHLITATGQRVTLRCSPRSGDLSVYWYQQSLDQGLQFLIQYYNGEERAKGNILERFSAQQFPDLHSELNLSSLELGDSALYFCASRKGSSTFGNTIYFGEGSWLTVV.

CDR3 residues: CASQWRGTDTQYF. The CDR3 region has the DNA TGTGCCAGCCAGTGGAGGGGAACAGATACGCAGTATTTT. The rearrangement links TRBV6-1 to TRBJ2-3; D possibly corresponds to TRBD2 (6 bases). Germline CDR1 and CDR2: MNHNS and SASEGT. This CDR3 has 13 residues. Trimming removed 8 bases from V and 3 bases from J, with 12 bases in between.

The V call is TRBV18, the J call TRBJ2-5, with D possibly TRBD2 on 6 matching bases. From germline, CDR1 is KGHSH and CDR2 LQKENI. The CDR3 is made up of 15 amino acids. The V gene lost 1 base and the J gene lost 4 bases, with 13 bases spanning the gap. The CDR3: CASSPRVVEGETQYF. Written as DNA, the CDR3 is TGTGCCAGCTCACCACGGGTGGTGGAGGGAGAGACCCAGTACTTC.

J is TRBJ2-7 and V is TRBV5-1, with 10 bases lining up with TRBD1. V shed 4 bases, J shed 2 bases, and the junction held 6 bases outside the gene matches. The CDR3 has 15 residues. Germline V gene lookup returns CDR1 SGHRS and CDR2 YFSETQ. Written as DNA, the CDR3 is TGCGCCAGCAGCCCCTCCGGGACAGGGGCCTACGAGCAGTACTTC. Its translation: CASSPSGTGAYEQYF. The variable domain in full, with the rest retrieved from reference TRBV5-1 and TRBJ2-7, is KAGVTQTPRYLIKTRGQQVTLSCSPISGHRSVSWYQQTPGQGLQFLFEYFSETQRNKGNFPGRFSGRQFSNSRSEMNVSTLELGDSALYLCASSPSGTGAYEQYFGPGTRLTVT.

This clone has more than one count but fewer than ten. The J gene is TRBJ1-2, the V gene TRBV7-9; a possible D gene is TRBD1 (5 bases). Deletions cut 0 bases from V and 8 bases from J, with 16 bases between. This CDR3 contains 15 residues. The germline V gene has CDR1 SEHNR and CDR2 FQNEAQ (reference sequence). CDR3 amino acids: CASSLANAQAQGYTF. CDR3 nucleotides: TGTGCCAGCAGCTTAGCGAACGCACAGGCACAGGGCTACACCTTC.

This clone occurred many times. The chain has TRBV11-2 and TRBJ1-3, with TRBD1 identical over 9 bases. V lost 5 bases to trimming and J lost 5 bases; unmatched junction nucleotides: 7. In germline, CDR1 is SGHAT, CDR2 FQNNGV. The CDR3 loop spans 15 amino acids. In nucleotides, the CDR3 is TGTGCCAGCAGCGTCGGGACAGGGAATCGAAACACCATATATTTT. Its translation: CASSVGTGNRNTIYF.

In its sample, this clone was seen a few times. The chain couples TRBV28 to TRBJ2-7, with TRBD1 identical over 9 bases. Unmatched junction bases numbered 6, after V lost 6 bases and J lost 6 bases. Germline assignment: CDR1 MDHEN and CDR2 SYDVKM. The CDR3 length is 13 residues. CDR3 bases: TGTGCCAGCAGCCAACAGGGGGCTGGCGAGCAGTACTTC. It yields the protein CASSQQGAGEQYF.

This clone turned up a few times. The chain couples TRBV28 to TRBJ2-7, with 10 nucleotides matching TRBD1. Trimming removed 3 bases from V and 4 bases from J; junction bases left unmatched: 6. Per germline, CDR1 MDHEN and CDR2 SYDVKM. The CDR3 covers 15 residues. In DNA, the CDR3 is TGTGCCAGCAGTTTGTCGGGACAGGGGAGATACGAGCAGTACTTC. It yields the protein CASSLSGQGRYEQYF.

This clone has just a few counts. CDR3 residues: CAWSSTTNYGYTF. The CDR3 nucleotides are TGTGCCTGGAGTTCGACTACTAACTATGGCTACACCTTC. The chain couples TRBV30 to TRBJ1-2, with D hard to call. This CDR3 comprises 13 residues. Trimming shortened V by 2 bases and J by 0 bases, and 7 bases separated the two germline ends. CDR1 is GTSNPN, CDR2 SVGIG, per germline (reference sequence). The variable domain in full, with the rest retrieved from reference TRBV30 and TRBJ1-2, is SQTIHQWPATLVQPVGSPLSLECTVEGTSNPNLYWYRQAAGRGLQLLFYSVGIGQISSEVPQNLSASRPQDRQFILSSKKLLLSDSGFYLCAWSSTTNYGYTFGSGTRLTVV.

A note on this clone: A read error may be the cause here, since a much bigger clone is one base away. The chain employs TRBV7-8 and TRBJ1-1, with D hard to call. Trimming removed 2 bases at V and 1 base at J, with 5 bases between. This CDR3 has 13 amino acids. Germline V CDR1 and CDR2: SGHVS, FQNEAQ. CDR3 coding DNA: TGTGCCAGCAGCTTATCACAGAACACTGAAGCTTTCTTT. This sequence encodes CASSLSQNTEAFF.

This clone was detected a few times. The chain carries TRBV28 and TRBJ2-1, with D perhaps TRBD1 (6 bases). Trimming cost V 3 bases and J 6 bases, with 15 bases left between them. The CDR3 covers 15 residues. CDR1 and CDR2 from the germline V gene are MDHEN and SYDVKM. The DNA for the CDR3 is TGTGCCAGCAGTTTGTCCCCCGGGACAATCAATGAGCAGTTCTTC. Translated, it gives CASSLSPGTINEQFF.

CDR3 sequence: CASSQGTDYGYTF. CDR3 in DNA: TGTGCCAGCAGCCAGGGAACGGACTATGGCTACACCTTC. This sequence joins TRBV14 and TRBJ1-2; D is unclear. V lost 3 bases and J lost 3, with 8 bases in between. The germline CDR1 and CDR2 sequences are SGHDN and FVKESK. This CDR3 has 13 amino acids.